This T cell receptor beta chain was identified in a study of neoadjuvant anti-PD-1 for oral cavity cancer. Regarding this clone: Its specificity is not known.

TCRdb's table, derived via immunoSEQ multiplex PCR, lists solely in-frame clones and lacks some. This table has around 8,000 clones, approximately 66% appearing once. Germline assignment: CDR1 SQVTM and CDR2 ANQGSEA. Deletions cut 1 base from V and 10 bases from J, with 12 bases between. The CDR3 length is 12 residues. Study findings and constraints: Higher pretreatment blood Treg/Th17 ratios correlated with higher pretreatment blood and lower post-treatment tumor TCRbeta clonality. TCR analyses covered only three patients per response group.

Regarding time point: after neoadjuvant nivolumab, at surgical resection. Patients had HPV-negative, locally advanced oral cavity squamous cell carcinoma. Blood cells were analyzed directly, without culture or expansion. V usage is TRBV29-1 and J usage is TRBJ2-3; D uncertain. The receptor was derived from a person between 35 and 79 years old with oral cavity squamous cell carcinoma. The starting material was PBMCs, obtained after nivolumab (anti-PD-1) treatment. This CDR3 is CSVEVAGRAQYF. The DNA for the CDR3 is TGCAGCGTTGAAGTCGCTGGGCGTGCGCAGTATTTT.